The 16 T cell receptor beta chains below were found in one sample sequenced in a study of shared clonotypes between healthy human individuals. Produced via immunoSEQ multiplex PCR; TCRdb's table is partial and in-frame only. Of 450,000 to 500,000 clones listed, around 85% were seen once; the top ten hold roughly 13%. The sample comprised PBMCs. The receptors shown here come from a woman aged 40 to 50 in good health. Some clones in this sample may be carry-over from other donors' samples.

V gene TRBV19 combines with J gene TRBJ1-5; D might be TRBD1 (6 bases). CDR1 is LNHDA, CDR2 SQIVND, per germline (reference sequence). The CDR3 sequence is 15 residues long. V shed 2 bases and J shed 3 bases, with 11 bases lying between them. The CDR3 nucleotides read TGTGCCAGTAGTATACAGGGGACCCACAATCAGCCCCAGCATTTT. Encoded protein: CASSIQGTHNQPQHF.

The V and J genes are TRBV30 and TRBJ1-1; no clear D gene. This CDR3 region has 13 residues. The V end was cut by 0 bases, the J end by 3 bases, with 8 bases between. Germline loops: CDR1 GTSNPN, CDR2 SVGIG (reference sequence). CDR3 loop: CAWSVRGDTEAFF. CDR3 bases: TGTGCCTGGAGTGTACGCGGGGACACTGAAGCTTTCTTT.

This clone was recorded many times. The rearrangement links TRBV4-2 to TRBJ2-5, with 10 nucleotides matching TRBD1. Germline loops: CDR1 LGHNA, CDR2 YNFKEQ. The CDR3 is 18 residues long. V was clipped by 4 bases and J by 5 bases; unmatched bases: 16. The CDR3 loop reads CASSRQLRDRGGTETQYF. CDR3 DNA sequence: TGTGCCAGCAGCCGCCAACTACGGGACAGGGGAGGGACGGAGACCCAGTACTTC.

This clone was observed once. The chain employs TRBV12-5 and TRBJ1-3; possibly TRBD1 for D (6 bases). Deletions cut 0 bases from V and 4 bases from J, with 16 bases between. From germline, CDR1 is LGHNT and CDR2 FRNRAP. The CDR3 loop spans 17 amino acids. The CDR3 protein is CASGLVPAWGRGNTIYF. Here the CDR3 DNA reads TGTGCTAGTGGTTTGGTACCGGCTTGGGGGCGAGGAAACACCATATATTTT.

For this clone: At the DNA level, this CDR3 is encoded by other sequences in the same sample as well. The chain uses TRBV30 and TRBJ2-3; D is ambiguous. Germline assignment: CDR1 GTSNPN and CDR2 SVGIG (reference sequence). Deletions cut 3 bases from V and 2 bases from J, with 3 bases between. This CDR3 comprises 11 residues. CDR3 nucleotide sequence: TGTGCCTGGAGCGTCACAGATACGCAGTATTTT. This encodes CAWSVTDTQYF.

CDR3 loop: CASSVLSGRGYNEQFF. The DNA of the CDR3 is TGCGCCAGCAGCGTCTTAAGCGGGAGAGGCTACAATGAGCAGTTCTTC. The rearrangement uses TRBV5-1 and TRBJ2-1, with 8 positions matching TRBD2. V trimming: 4 bases; J trimming: 3 bases; junction bases outside the gene matches: 9. The germline V gene encodes CDR1 SGHRS and CDR2 YFSETQ. The CDR3 is made up of 16 amino acids.

This chain uses TRBV15 with TRBJ2-7, with 10 nucleotides matching TRBD2. The CDR3 is made up of 13 amino acids. Germline CDR1 is LNHNV and CDR2 is YYDKDF (reference sequence). V lost 6 bases and J lost 3; bases outside the gene matches: 2. The CDR3 protein is CATRTSGNYEQYF. The CDR3 nucleotides are TGTGCCACCAGAACTAGCGGGAACTACGAGCAGTACTTC.

The chain is built from TRBV5-1 and TRBJ1-2; 8 nucleotides line up with TRBD1. Germline lookup yields CDR1 SGHRS and CDR2 YFSETQ. The CDR3 contains 13 residues. The V and J ends lost 0 bases and 7 bases, in that order; junction bases with no gene match: 2. This CDR3 reads CASSLDRGFGYTF. In DNA form, the CDR3 reads TGCGCCAGCAGCTTGGACAGGGGGTTTGGCTACACCTTC.

The gene calls are TRBV2 and TRBJ2-7; 8 bases are shared with TRBD2. The germline V gene has CDR1 SNHLY and CDR2 FYNNEI. Losses at the gene ends were 8 bases for V and 7 bases for J; bases not matched to a gene: 10. The length of the CDR3 is 13 residues. CDR3 loop: CASSVGGRWEQYF. CDR3 nucleotides: TGTGCCAGCTCTGTTGGCGGGAGGTGGGAGCAGTACTTC.

The rearrangement joins TRBV18 to TRBJ1-3, with a weak D call TRBD1 (6 bases). The CDR3 length is 16 residues. V shed 4 bases and J shed 0 bases, with 13 bases lying between them. CDR1 KGHSH and CDR2 LQKENI come from the germline V gene. The CDR3 protein is CASSLQQGSSGNTIYF. In nucleotides, the CDR3 is TGTGCCAGCTCACTACAACAGGGCAGCTCTGGAAACACCATATATTTT.

In regard to this clone: At one of its ends the junction is not consistent with the germline gene, which may arise from a read error. This sequence joins TRBV6-5 and TRBJ1-1; D perhaps matches TRBD1 (6 bases). Germline CDR1 MNHEY, CDR2 SVGAGI. CDR3 length equals 13 residues. DNA of the CDR3: TGTGCCACCTTCCGGGACATGGCCACTGAGGCTTTCTTT. This codes for CATFRDMATEAFF.

This clone showed up just once. The chain carries TRBV6-1 and TRBJ2-2; D perhaps matches TRBD2 (6 bases). The germline gives CDR1 MNHNS, CDR2 SASEGT. V dropped 4 bases and J dropped 4 bases, with 10 bases sitting between them. This CDR3 has 14 amino acids. CDR3 residues: CASSALASTGELFF. The CDR3 nucleotides are TGTGCCAGCAGTGCCCTAGCGAGCACCGGGGAGCTGTTTTTT.

This sequence joins TRBV4-1 and TRBJ1-5; D uncertain. CDR3 size: 16 residues. Germline CDR1 MGHRA, CDR2 YSYEKL. V was pared by 2 bases and J by 4 bases, with 15 bases between. In nucleotides, the CDR3 is TGCGCCAGCAGCCAACTGGGCCGGGGAAGAAATCAGCCCCAGCATTTT. This gives the protein CASSQLGRGRNQPQHF.

The chain has TRBV6-1 and TRBJ1-5; D might be TRBD1 (6 bases). V was trimmed by 6 bases and J by 3 bases, leaving 9 bases between them. The CDR3 has 13 residues. Germline loops: CDR1 MNHNS, CDR2 SASEGT. Written as DNA, the CDR3 is TGTGCCAGCAGAACAGGGCCCAATCAGCCCCAGCATTTT. This gives the protein CASRTGPNQPQHF.

The chain carries TRBV5-6 and TRBJ2-1; D gene uncertain. Germline loops: CDR1 SGHDT, CDR2 YYEEEE. The V and J ends lost 0 bases and 5 bases respectively, with 6 bases between them. The CDR3 is made up of 13 amino acids. The CDR3 region is CASSLGYDNEQFF. The DNA of the CDR3 is TGTGCCAGCAGCTTGGGATACGACAATGAGCAGTTCTTC.

This chain connects TRBV5-1 to TRBJ2-2, with 9 bases that match TRBD2. The V gene end was trimmed by 0 bases and the J gene end by 3 bases; junction bases not matched to a gene: 12. The germline CDR1 and CDR2 sequences are SGHRS and YFSETQ. This CDR3 contains 19 residues. CDR3 DNA sequence: TGCGCCAGCAGCTTGGCCAGGGAAAGCGGGAGGATCCACACCGGGGAGCTGTTTTTT. This gives the protein CASSLARESGRIHTGELFF.